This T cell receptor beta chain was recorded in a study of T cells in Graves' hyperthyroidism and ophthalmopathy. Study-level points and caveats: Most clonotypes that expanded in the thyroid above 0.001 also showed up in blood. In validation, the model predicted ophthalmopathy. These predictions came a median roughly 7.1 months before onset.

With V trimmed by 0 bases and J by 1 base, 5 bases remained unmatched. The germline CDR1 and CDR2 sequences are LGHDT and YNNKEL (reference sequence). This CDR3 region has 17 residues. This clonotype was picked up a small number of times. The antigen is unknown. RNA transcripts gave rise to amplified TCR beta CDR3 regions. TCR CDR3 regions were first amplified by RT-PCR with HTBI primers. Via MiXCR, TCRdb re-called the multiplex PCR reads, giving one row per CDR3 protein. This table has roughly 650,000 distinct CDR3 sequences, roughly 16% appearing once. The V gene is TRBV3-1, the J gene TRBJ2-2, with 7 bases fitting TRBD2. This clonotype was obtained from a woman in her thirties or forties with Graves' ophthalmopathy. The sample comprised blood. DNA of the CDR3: TGTGCCAGCAGCCAAGATCTCGCTAGCGGGAACACCGGGGAGCTGTTTTTT. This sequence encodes CASSQDLASGNTGELFF.